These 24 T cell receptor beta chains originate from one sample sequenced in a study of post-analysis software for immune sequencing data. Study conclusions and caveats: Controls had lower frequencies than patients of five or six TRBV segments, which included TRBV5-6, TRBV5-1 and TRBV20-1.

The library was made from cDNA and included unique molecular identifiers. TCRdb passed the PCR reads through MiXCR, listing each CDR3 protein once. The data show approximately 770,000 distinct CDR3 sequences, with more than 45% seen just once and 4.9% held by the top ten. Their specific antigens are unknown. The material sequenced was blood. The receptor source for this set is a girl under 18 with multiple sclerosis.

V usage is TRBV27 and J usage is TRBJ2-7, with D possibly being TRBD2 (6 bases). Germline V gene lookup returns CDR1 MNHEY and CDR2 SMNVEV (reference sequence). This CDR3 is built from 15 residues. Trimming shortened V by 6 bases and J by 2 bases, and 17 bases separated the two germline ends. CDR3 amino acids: CASRPRALAPYEQYF. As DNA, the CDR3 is TGTGCCAGCAGACCTAGGGCACTAGCCCCCTACGAGCAGTACTTC.

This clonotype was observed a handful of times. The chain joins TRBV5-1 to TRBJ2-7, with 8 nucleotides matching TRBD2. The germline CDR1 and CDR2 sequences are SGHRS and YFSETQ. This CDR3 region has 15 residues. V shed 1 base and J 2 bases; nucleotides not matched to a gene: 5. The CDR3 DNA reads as TGCGCCAGCAGCTTGACGGGAGGGCAAACCTACGAGCAGTACTTC. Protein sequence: CASSLTGGQTYEQYF.

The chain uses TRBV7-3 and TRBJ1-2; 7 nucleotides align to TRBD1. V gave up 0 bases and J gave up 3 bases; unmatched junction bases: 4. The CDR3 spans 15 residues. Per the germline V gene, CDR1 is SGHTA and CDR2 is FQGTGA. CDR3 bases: TGTGCCAGCAGCTTAACCGGCGGGACAGACTATGGCTACACCTTC. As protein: CASSLTGGTDYGYTF.

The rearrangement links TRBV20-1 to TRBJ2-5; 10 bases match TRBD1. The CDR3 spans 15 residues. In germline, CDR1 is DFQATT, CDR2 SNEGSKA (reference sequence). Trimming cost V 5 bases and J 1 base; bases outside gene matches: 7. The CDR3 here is CSAVRDRGSQETQYF. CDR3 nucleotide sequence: TGCAGTGCTGTCCGGGACAGGGGTTCCCAAGAGACCCAGTACTTC.

The CDR3 sequence: CASSLTAGANVLTF. CDR3 nucleotide sequence: TGTGCCAGCAGCTTGACAGCTGGGGCCAACGTCCTGACTTTC. The rearrangement uses TRBV7-9 and TRBJ2-6, with a weak D call TRBD1 (5 bases). Trimming stripped 3 bases from V and 2 bases from J, with 5 bases between. Germline-derived CDR1 and CDR2 are SEHNR and FQNEAQ (reference sequence). The CDR3 is 14 residues long.

CDR3 nucleotides: TGTGCCAGCAGCCCGGGAGCGGGAGCAGATACGCAGTATTTT. Amino acid sequence: CASSPGAGADTQYF. The J gene is TRBJ2-3, the V gene TRBV7-2; TRBD2 matches 8 bases. The CDR3 contains 14 residues. In germline, CDR1 is SGHTA, CDR2 FQGNSA. Unmatched junction bases numbered 5, after V lost 5 bases and J lost 4 bases.

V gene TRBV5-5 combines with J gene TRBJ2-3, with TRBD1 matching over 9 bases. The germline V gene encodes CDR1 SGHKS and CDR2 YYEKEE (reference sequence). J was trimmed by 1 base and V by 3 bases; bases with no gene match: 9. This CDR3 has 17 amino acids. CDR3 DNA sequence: TGTGCCAGCAGCTCCTCCGGGACAGGGTTGGGCACAGATACGCAGTATTTT. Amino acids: CASSSSGTGLGTDTQYF. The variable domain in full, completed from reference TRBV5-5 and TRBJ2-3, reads DAGVTQSPTHLIKTRGQQVTLRCSPISGHKSVSWYQQVLGQGPQFIFQYYEKEERGRGNFPDRFSARQFPNYSSELNVNALLLGDSALYLCASSSSGTGLGTDTQYFGPGTRLTVL.

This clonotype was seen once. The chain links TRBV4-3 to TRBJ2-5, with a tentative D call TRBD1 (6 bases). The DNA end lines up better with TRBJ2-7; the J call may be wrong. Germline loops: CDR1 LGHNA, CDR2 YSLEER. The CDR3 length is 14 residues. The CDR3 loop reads CASSQARGSYEQYF. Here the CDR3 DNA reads TGCGCCAGCAGCCAAGCAAGGGGGTCCTACGAGCAGTACTTC.

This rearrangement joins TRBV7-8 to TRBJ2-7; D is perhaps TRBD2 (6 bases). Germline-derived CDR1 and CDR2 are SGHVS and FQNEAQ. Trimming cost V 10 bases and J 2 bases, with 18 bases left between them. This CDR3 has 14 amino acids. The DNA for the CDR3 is TGTGCCACCGCCCGGGCGGGGCTGACCTACGAGCAGTACTTC. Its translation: CATARAGLTYEQYF.

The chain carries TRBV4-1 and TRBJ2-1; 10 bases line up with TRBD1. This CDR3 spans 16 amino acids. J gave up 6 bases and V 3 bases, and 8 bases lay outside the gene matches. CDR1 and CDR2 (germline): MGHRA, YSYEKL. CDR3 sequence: CASSQGGQGGSNEQFF. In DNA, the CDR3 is TGCGCCAGCAGCCAGGGCGGACAGGGGGGAAGCAATGAGCAGTTCTTC.

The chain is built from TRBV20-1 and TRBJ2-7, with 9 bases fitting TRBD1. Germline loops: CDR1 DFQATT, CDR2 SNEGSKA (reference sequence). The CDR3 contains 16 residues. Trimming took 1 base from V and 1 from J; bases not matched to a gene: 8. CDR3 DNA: TGCAGTGCTAGAGGGCGGGACAGGGAGGGTTCCTACGAGCAGTACTTC. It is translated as CSARGRDREGSYEQYF.

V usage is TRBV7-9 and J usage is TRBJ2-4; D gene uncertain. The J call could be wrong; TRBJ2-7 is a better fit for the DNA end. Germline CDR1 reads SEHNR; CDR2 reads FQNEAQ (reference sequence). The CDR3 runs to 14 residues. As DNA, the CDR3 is TGTGCCAGCAGCTGGGATCCCTTCCCCTACGAGCAGTACTTC. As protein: CASSWDPFPYEQYF.

The CDR3 is CASSLTGFRGTDTQYF. CDR3 nucleotide sequence: TGTGCCAGCAGCCTGACAGGGTTCCGAGGCACAGATACGCAGTATTTT. The J gene is TRBJ2-3, the V gene TRBV11-2, with 7 bases matching TRBD1. Germline CDR1 SGHAT, CDR2 FQNNGV. J was trimmed by 1 base and V by 5 bases; bases with no gene match: 9. The CDR3 contains 16 residues.

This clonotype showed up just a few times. CDR3: CSVGAQMMYQETQYF. The CDR3 nucleotides are TGCAGCGTTGGTGCGCAGATGATGTACCAAGAGACCCAGTACTTC. The rearrangement uses TRBV29-1 and TRBJ2-5, with D uncertain. The germline CDR1 and CDR2 sequences are SQVTM and ANQGSEA. CDR3 length: 15 residues. V dropped 4 bases and J dropped 0 bases, with 15 bases sitting between them.

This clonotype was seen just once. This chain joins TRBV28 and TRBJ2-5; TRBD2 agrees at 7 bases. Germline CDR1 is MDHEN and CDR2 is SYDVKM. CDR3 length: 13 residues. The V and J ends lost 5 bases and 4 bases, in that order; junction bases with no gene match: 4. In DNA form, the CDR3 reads TGTGCCAGCAGTACAGCGGGAAGAGAGACCCAGTACTTC. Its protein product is CASSTAGRETQYF.

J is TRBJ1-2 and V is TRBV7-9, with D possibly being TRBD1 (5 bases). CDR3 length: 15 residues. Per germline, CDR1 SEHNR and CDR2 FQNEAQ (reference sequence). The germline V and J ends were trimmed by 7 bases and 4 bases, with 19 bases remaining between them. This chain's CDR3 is CASTQLGGYGYGYTF. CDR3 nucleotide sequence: TGTGCCAGCACCCAACTGGGGGGGTACGGCTATGGCTACACCTTC.

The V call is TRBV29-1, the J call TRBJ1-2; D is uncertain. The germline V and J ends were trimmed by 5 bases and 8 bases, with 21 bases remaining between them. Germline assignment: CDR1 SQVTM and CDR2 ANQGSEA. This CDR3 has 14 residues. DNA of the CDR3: TGCAGCGTTTTGGGGTTATCCGGGTCAGAGGGCTACACCTTC. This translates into CSVLGLSGSEGYTF.

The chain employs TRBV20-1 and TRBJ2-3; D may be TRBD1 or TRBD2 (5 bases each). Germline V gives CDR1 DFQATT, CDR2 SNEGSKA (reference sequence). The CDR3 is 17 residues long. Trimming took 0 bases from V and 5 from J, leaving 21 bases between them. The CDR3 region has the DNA TGCAGTGCTAGAGATATCGGCAGGGAGAGTGAGGGAGATACGCAGTATTTT. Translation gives CSARDIGRESEGDTQYF.

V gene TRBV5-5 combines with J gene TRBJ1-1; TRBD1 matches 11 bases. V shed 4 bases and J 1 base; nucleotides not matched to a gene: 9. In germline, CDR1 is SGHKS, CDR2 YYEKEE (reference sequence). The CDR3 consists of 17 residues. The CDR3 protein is CASSLRDRGSRNTEAFF. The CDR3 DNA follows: TGTGCCAGCAGCCTCCGGGACAGGGGGTCCAGGAACACTGAAGCTTTCTTT.

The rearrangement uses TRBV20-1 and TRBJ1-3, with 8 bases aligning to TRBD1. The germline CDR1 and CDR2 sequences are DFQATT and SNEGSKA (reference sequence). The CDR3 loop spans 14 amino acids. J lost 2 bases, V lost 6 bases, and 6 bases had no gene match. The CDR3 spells CSAIQGAAGNTIYF. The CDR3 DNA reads TGCAGTGCGATTCAGGGGGCTGCTGGAAACACCATATATTTT.

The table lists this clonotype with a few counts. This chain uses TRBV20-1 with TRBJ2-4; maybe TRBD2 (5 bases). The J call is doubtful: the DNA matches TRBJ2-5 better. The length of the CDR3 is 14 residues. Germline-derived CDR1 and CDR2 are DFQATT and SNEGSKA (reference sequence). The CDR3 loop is CSALAAGSGETQYF. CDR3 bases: TGCAGTGCTCTCGCGGCCGGTTCGGGGGAGACCCAGTACTTC.

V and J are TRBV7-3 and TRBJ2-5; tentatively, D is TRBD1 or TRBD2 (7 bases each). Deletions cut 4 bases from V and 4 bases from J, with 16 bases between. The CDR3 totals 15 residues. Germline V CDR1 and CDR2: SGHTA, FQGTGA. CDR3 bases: TGTGCCAGCAGCTCCCAGGGGGGGGTCGGAGAGACCCAGTACTTC. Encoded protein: CASSSQGGVGETQYF.

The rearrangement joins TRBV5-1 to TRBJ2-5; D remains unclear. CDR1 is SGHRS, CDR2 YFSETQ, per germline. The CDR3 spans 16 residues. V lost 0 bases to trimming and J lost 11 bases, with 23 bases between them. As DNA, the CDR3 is TGCGCCAGCAGCTTGGGTACGGTTAGCTCCTACAATGAGCAGTACTTC. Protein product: CASSLGTVSSYNEQYF.

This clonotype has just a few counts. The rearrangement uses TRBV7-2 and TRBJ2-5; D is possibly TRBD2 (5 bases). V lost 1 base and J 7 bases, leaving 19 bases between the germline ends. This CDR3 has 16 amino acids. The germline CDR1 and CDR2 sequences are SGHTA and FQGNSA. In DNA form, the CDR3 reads TGTGCCAGCAGCTTAGTCCAGGCCGGGGTGTCGGGGACCCAGTACTTC. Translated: CASSLVQAGVSGTQYF.